This section outlines one TCR beta chain sequence together with its context. This CDR3 region has 14 residues. In germline, CDR1 is MNHNY, CDR2 SVGAGI (reference sequence). The J segment lost 11 bases and the V segment lost 4 bases, leaving 7 bases of the junction unmatched. The source of the sample is a study of OX40 agonist ivuxolimab in advanced cancers. As for the study in general: Melanoma, hepatocellular carcinoma, head and neck or renal cell cancer occurred in dose-escalation patients. Earlier anti-PD-1, anti-PD-L1 or anti-CTLA-4 therapy was permitted; about 39% had received some.

Baseline, cycle 4 day 1, and cycle 7 day 1 were the blood sampling points. Clones were read by immunoSEQ multiplex PCR, and TCRdb kept only the in-frame ones, dropping some. The profile shows over 65,000 clones, roughly four fifths of them singletons. Source: CD4+ or CD8+ T cells sorted from blood, taken in a trial of the OX40 agonist ivuxolimab. The chain uses TRBV6-6 and TRBJ2-7; TRBD2 agrees at 14 bases. The sequence came from an adult with an advanced solid tumor such as melanoma, head and neck, liver or kidney cancer. Here the CDR3 reads CASSSGTSGRGEYF. For the CDR3, the DNA is TGTGCCAGCAGTTCCGGGACTAGCGGGAGAGGAGAGTACTTC.